This T cell receptor beta chain was found in a study of blood T cell repertoires in COVID-19. Study background: Sources were T cells, B-cell-depleted T cells, or PBMCs; the material itself was cDNA or gDNA.

Method: immunoSEQ multiplex PCR; TCRdb's copy keeps in-frame clones and lacks some. Seen here are about 80,000 clones, roughly 80% observed once, and the top ten hold 35% to 40%. Sequencing was done on a sample of peripheral blood. The clonotype comes from an older woman with acute or convalescent COVID-19.

DNA of the CDR3: TGTGCCAGCAGTGCAATCCCTGTGACTAGCGCGAACACAGATACGCAGTATTTT. The encoded protein is CASSAIPVTSANTDTQYF. The chain joins TRBV6-1 to TRBJ2-3; TRBD2 agrees at 8 bases. This CDR3 is 18 amino acids long. V trimming: 4 bases; J trimming: 2 bases; junction bases outside the gene matches: 14. The germline V gene has CDR1 MNHNS and CDR2 SASEGT.